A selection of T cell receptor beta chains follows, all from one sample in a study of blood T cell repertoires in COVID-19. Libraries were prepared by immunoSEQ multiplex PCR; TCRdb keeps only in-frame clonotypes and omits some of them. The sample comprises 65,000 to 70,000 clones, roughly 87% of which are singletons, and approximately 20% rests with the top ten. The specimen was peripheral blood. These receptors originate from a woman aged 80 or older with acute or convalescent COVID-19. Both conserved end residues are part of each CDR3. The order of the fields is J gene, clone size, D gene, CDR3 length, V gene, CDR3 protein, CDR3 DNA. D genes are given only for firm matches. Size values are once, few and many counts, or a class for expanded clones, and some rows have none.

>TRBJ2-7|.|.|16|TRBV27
CASSTRNPTVSAEQYF
TGTGCCAGCAGTACCCGAAATCCGACAGTTTCTGCCGAGCAGTACTTC
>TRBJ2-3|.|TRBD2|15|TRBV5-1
CASSPGLASTDTQYF
TGCGCCAGCAGCCCGGGACTAGCAAGCACAGATACGCAGTATTTT
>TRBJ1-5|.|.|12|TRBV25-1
CASSDGGQPQHF
TGTGCCAGCAGTGACGGAGGGCAGCCCCAGCATTTT
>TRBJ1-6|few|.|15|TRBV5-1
CASSLDIGDNSPLHF
TGCGCCAGCAGCTTGGACATAGGGGATAATTCACCCCTCCACTTT
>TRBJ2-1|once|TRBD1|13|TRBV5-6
CASSRDRGNQQFF
TGTGCCAGCAGCAGGGACAGGGGCAATCAGCAGTTCTTC
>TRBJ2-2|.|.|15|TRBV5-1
CASGRGGSNTGELFF
TGCGCCAGCGGTCGAGGAGGGTCGAACACCGGGGAGCTGTTTTTT
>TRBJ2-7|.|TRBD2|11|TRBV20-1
CGTTSDYEQYF
TGTGGGACGACTAGCGACTACGAGCAGTACTTC
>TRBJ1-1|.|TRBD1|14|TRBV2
CASALTSGTGNAFF
TGTGCCAGCGCCCTAACCTCCGGGACAGGGAACGCTTTCTTT
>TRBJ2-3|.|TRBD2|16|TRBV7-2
CASSTSRAGGQDTQYF
TGTGCCAGCAGCACCTCCCGCGCGGGAGGGCAAGATACGCAGTATTTT
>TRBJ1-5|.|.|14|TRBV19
CASSIGGSNQPQHF
TGTGCCAGTAGTATCGGCGGTAGCAATCAGCCCCAGCATTTT
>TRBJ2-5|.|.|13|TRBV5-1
CASSLATGETQYF
TGCGCCAGCAGCTTGGCCACAGGGGAGACCCAGTACTTC
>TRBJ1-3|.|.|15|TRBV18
CASSGGLSSGNTIYF
TGTGCCAGCTCGGGGGGACTCAGCTCTGGAAACACCATATATTTT
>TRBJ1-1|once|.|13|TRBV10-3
CAISEQTRREAFF
TGTGCCATCAGTGAACAGACTAGGCGTGAAGCTTTCTTT
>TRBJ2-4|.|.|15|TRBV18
CASSPASGPKNIQYF
TGTGCCAGCTCACCGGCCAGCGGCCCCAAAAACATTCAGTACTTC
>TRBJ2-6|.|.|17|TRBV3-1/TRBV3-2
CASSQERGFGGANVLTF
TGTGCCAGCAGCCAAGAGAGGGGGTTTGGTGGGGCCAACGTCCTGACTTTC